The entry below describes one TCR beta chain. The antigen is not known. The data originate from a study of beta chain features in type 1 diabetes. At the level of the study: Investigators examined under 140 million sorted cells across all samples. Study results and caveats: A cDNA-based sequencing approach could over-represent cells with high TCR expression. A definitive answer on HLA type influencing TCRB rearrangement was not reached here. In every one of the four CD4+ subsets, TCRB CDR3s were moderately but significantly shorter in Type 1 diabetes patients.

Germline V gene data show CDR1 as SNHLY and CDR2 as FYNNEI. V was trimmed by 1 base and J by 4 bases, leaving 13 bases between them. This CDR3 is built from 15 residues. Sequenced material consisted of expressed TCRB transcripts (all of the isolated RNA was reverse transcribed). Method: immunoSEQ multiplex PCR; TCRdb's copy keeps in-frame clones and lacks some. The sample consists of approximately 360,000 clones, around 12% of them appearing once. Sample: naive CD4+ T cells from blood. This TCR was sampled from a woman aged 18-29 years with type 1 diabetes. This chain joins TRBV2 and TRBJ1-1, with D tentatively TRBD1 (5 bases). The CDR3 loop is CASSEEGRGSTEAFF. CDR3 coding DNA: TGTGCCAGCAGTGAAGAAGGGCGGGGGAGCACTGAAGCTTTCTTT.